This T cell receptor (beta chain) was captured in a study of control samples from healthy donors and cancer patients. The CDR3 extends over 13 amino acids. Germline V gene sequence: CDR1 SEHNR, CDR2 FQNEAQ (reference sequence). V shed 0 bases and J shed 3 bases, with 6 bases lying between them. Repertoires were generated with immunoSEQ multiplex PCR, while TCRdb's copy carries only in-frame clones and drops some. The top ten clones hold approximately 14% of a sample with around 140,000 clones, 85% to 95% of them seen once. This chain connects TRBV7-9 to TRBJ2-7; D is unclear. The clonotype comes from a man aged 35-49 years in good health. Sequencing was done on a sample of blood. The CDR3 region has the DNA TGTGCCAGCAGCTTAGCAGAGGTCTACGAGCAGTACTTC. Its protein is CASSLAEVYEQYF. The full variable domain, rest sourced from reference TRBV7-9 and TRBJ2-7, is DTGVSQNPRHKITKRGQNVTFRCDPISEHNRLYWYRQTLGQGPEFLTYFQNEAQLEKSRLLSDRFSAERPKGSFSTLEIQRTEQGDSAMYLCASSLAEVYEQYFGPGTRLTVT.